This section outlines one T cell receptor (beta chain) sequence together with its context. Its antigen is not known. The source of the sample is a study of CD8 T cells in ankylosing spondylitis. Points from the study as a whole: A TCR beta motif made of several highly homologous variants seemed typical of ankylosing spondylitis blood. In synovial fluid and blood from reactive arthritis, some motif variants were previously reported. Matched synovial fluid from ankylosing spondylitis patients was reported to be enriched for disease-linked clones. Disease-linked clones bore a CD8+ phenotype, appearing relatively rarely in peripheral blood.

Library preparation for TCR beta used quantitative 5'-RACE with molecular barcodes. Using its own MiXCR run on the 5' RACE reads, TCRdb lists one record per CDR3 protein. The repertoire consists of a few hundred thousand distinct CDR3 sequences, with 15% to 20% occurring once and the leading ten covering over 1%. Trimming cost V 6 bases and J 4 bases, with 23 bases left between them. CDR1 is DFQATT and CDR2 is SNEGSKA in the germline V gene (reference sequence). This CDR3 is 16 amino acids long. The TCR comes from a male donor with ankylosing spondylitis. J is TRBJ2-3 and V is TRBV20-1, with D maybe TRBD1 (7 bases). The sequencing sample was made of blood, either unsorted or a sorted T cell fraction (not recorded which). The CDR3 DNA reads TGCAGTGCCCCAAAGGGGGCAGGGGACTGGGCAGATACGCAGTATTTT. Encoded protein: CSAPKGAGDWADTQYF.